This entry concerns a single T cell receptor beta chain. Only in-frame clones appear in the TCRdb table, and some are missing; sequencing was by immunoSEQ multiplex PCR. The table lists about 76,000 clones, approximately 86% of them singletons. The sample is drawn from a study of technical replicates of blood from a handful of donors. CDR3 length equals 15 residues. J gave up 5 bases and V 4 bases, and 9 bases lay outside the gene matches. Looked up from germline, CDR1 is SEHNR and CDR2 is FQNEAQ (reference sequence). This sequence originates from a human donor in good health. Some clones in this sample may be carry-over from other donors' samples. V usage is TRBV7-9 and J usage is TRBJ2-7; TRBD1 agrees at 9 bases. The specimen sequenced was PBMCs. The CDR3 DNA reads as TGTGCCAGCAGCTCCCATGGACAGGGGTTCAACGAGCAGTACTTC. Its translation: CASSSHGQGFNEQYF.